The rows below give T cell receptor beta chains drawn from one sample of a study of CD8 T cells in Susac syndrome. TCRdb used MiXCR to reprocess the immunoSEQ multiplex PCR reads, holding one entry per CDR3 protein. The sample yields fewer than 200,000 distinct CDR3 sequences, roughly nine tenths seen once. The sequenced sample consisted of CD4+ T cells from PBMCs. The receptors were gathered from a human donor with Susac syndrome. The CDR3 runs from the conserved cysteine through the conserved F or W. The order of the fields is J gene, D gene, clone size, V gene, CDR3 DNA, CDR3 protein. A D gene is named only where the DNA matches it firmly. Where a row states a size, it is once, few, many or the class of an expanded clone; other rows omit it.

TRBJ1-1,-,-,TRBV2,TGTGCCAGCAGCTTAACTCCGACAGTTGAAGCTTTCTTT,CASSLTPTVEAFF
TRBJ1-2,-,-,TRBV9,TGTGCCAGCAGCTCCAGGGGCCTCCATAACTATGGCTACACCTTC,CASSSRGLHNYGYTF
TRBJ1-5,-,-,TRBV3-1,TGTGCCAGCAGCTACGGAAATGCCGATCAGCCCCAGCATTTT,CASSYGNADQPQHF
TRBJ2-7,-,once,TRBV3-1,TGTGCCAGCAGCCGAAGGACTCCCTACGAGCAGTACTTC,CASSRRTPYEQYF
TRBJ2-1,TRBD1,-,TRBV29-1,TGCAGCGTCATAGGACAGGATATCCCCTTTTTTGAGCAGTTCTTC,CSVIGQDIPFFEQFF
TRBJ2-5,TRBD2,-,TRBV4-1,TGCGCCAGCAGCCAGAGAGCGGGGACGCAAGAGACCCAGTACTTC,CASSQRAGTQETQYF
TRBJ1-5,-,once,TRBV6-1,TGTGCCAGCAGGCCTCTGACAGAGAATCAGCCCCAGCATTTT,CASRPLTENQPQHF
TRBJ2-1,-,-,TRBV9,TGTGCCAGCAGCCCTCACCAGGGCGATAGCTCCTACAATGAGCAGTTCTTC,CASSPHQGDSSYNEQFF
TRBJ2-1,TRBD2,-,TRBV18,TGTGCCAGCTCACAACTAGCGGGAGGTGGCAATGAGCAGTTCTTC,CASSQLAGGGNEQFF
TRBJ2-5,-,-,TRBV28,TGTGCCAGCAGTTTCTCGGCGGTAGAGACCCAGTACTTC,CASSFSAVETQYF
TRBJ2-3,-,-,TRBV5-1,TGCGCCAGCAGCTTGATTCCAACAGATACGCAGTATTTT,CASSLIPTDTQYF
TRBJ1-5,-,-,TRBV6-1,TGTGCCAGCAGTGAATACCCGGGTTTTCAGCCCCAGCATTTT,CASSEYPGFQPQHF
TRBJ2-5,-,-,TRBV25-1,TGTGCCAGCAGTAGCCGCATGGGGCGAGAGACCCAGTACTTC,CASSSRMGRETQYF